The clone carrying this T cell receptor (beta chain) was counted many times. Antigen unknown. This record belongs to a study of regulatory T cells in long-lasting Graves disease. V lost 0 bases and J lost 7, with 12 bases in between. Per germline, CDR1 DFQATT and CDR2 SNEGSKA (reference sequence). CDR3 length: 13 amino acids. With iRepertoire HTBI primers and Arm-PCR of CDR3 regions, TCR beta libraries were built. From the multiplex PCR reads, TCRdb called clonotypes with MiXCR, one entry per CDR3 protein. Among roughly 470,000 distinct CDR3 sequences listed, roughly 20% were seen once. Study-wide findings and caveats: Possibly, too few samples lowered accuracy. Newly diagnosed Graves' patients had higher TCR diversity than persistent ones. Favored usage of TRBV28, TRBJ1-2 and TRBJ2-5 was recorded in persistent disease.

As to time point: persistent/refractory GD, antithyroid drugs over 5 years with positive TRAb. Preparation of the TCR library used RNA extracted from PBMCs. The source material was peripheral blood mononuclear cells (PBMCs), sampled when the disease was refractory, from a patient treated with antithyroid drugs. The sequence derives from a female donor with Graves disease. The V call is TRBV20-1, the J call TRBJ1-2; maybe TRBD1 (6 bases). CDR3 sequence: CSARDPGTFGYTF. CDR3 DNA sequence: TGCAGTGCTAGAGACCCCGGGACATTTGGCTACACCTTC.